These T cell receptor beta chains were read from a single sample in a study. Via MiXCR, TCRdb re-called the multiplex PCR reads, giving one row per CDR3 protein. The table records about 1,300 distinct CDR3 sequences, less than 25% of them present only once. Sequencing used naive CD4+ T cells sorted from blood. All receptors derive from a female donor with breast cancer. The conserved cysteine and the conserved F or W are not part of the CDR3 here. Each record gives: J gene, V gene, CDR3 protein.

>TRBJ1-2|TRBV12-3/TRBV12-4
ASTRSGYGYT
>TRBJ1-2|TRBV12-3/TRBV12-4
ASVSVSYGYT
>TRBJ1-2|TRBV12-3/TRBV12-4
ASSKQGVDGYT
>TRBJ1-2|TRBV12-3/TRBV12-4
ASTRDCDYGYT
>TRBJ1-2|TRBV12-3/TRBV12-4
ASSPDEADYGYT
>TRBJ1-2|TRBV12-3/TRBV12-4
ASLAAGRRYGYT
>TRBJ1-2|TRBV12-3/TRBV12-4
ASSYREYGYT
>TRBJ1-2|TRBV12-3/TRBV12-4
ASSLGAECYT
>TRBJ1-2|TRBV12-3/TRBV12-4
ASSLSGNPGART
>TRBJ1-2|TRBV12-3/TRBV12-4
ASSQAQHRGYT
>TRBJ1-2|TRBV12-3/TRBV12-4
ASSLGPRSGYT
>TRBJ1-2|TRBV12-3/TRBV12-4
ASSSGTQYGYT
>TRBJ1-2|TRBV12-3/TRBV12-4
ASSLAGSYGYT
>TRBJ1-2|TRBV12-3/TRBV12-4
ASSLSTEGYT
>TRBJ1-2|TRBV12-3/TRBV12-4
ASSLADLRMLNYGYT
>TRBJ1-2|TRBV12-3/TRBV12-4
ASSSARAGYGYT